This T cell receptor (beta chain) derives from a study of T-cell reconstitution after alpha-beta-depleted transplantation in children (dated by TCRdb to about 2016). As for the study more broadly: T-cell immune reconstitution after TCRalphabeta/CD19-depleted allogeneic hematopoietic cell transplantation in children was quantitatively tracked in the study by means of TCR repertoire profiling. General findings and caveats noted by the study authors: In some patients, high TCRbeta diversity at day 60 was attributed to recipient T cells and intrathymic progenitors that had survived conditioning. Hyperexpanded clone frequencies declined over subsequent months; after one year, T-cell counts and TCRbeta diversity were mostly attributed to newly produced T cells. The apparently early alphabetaT-cell count recovery about two months after transplant was reportedly dependent on only several hundred rapidly expanded clones derived from non-depleted graft cells.

This specimen's treatment or condition label, per the study, means: allogeneic hematopoietic cell transplantation with graft depleted of TCRalphabeta T cells and CD19 B cells. TCRalphabeta/CD19-depleted allogeneic hematopoietic cell grafts were given to the transplant recipients, all of whom were children. Inclusive of the bounding cysteine and phenylalanine, the CDR3 is 14 residues long. Only CDR3 DNA is held: 42 bases, read in frame from base 1. As encoded in the germline V gene, CDR1 is KGHSH while CDR2 is LQKENI. The library was generated by PCR. Sequencing instrument: Illumina HiSeq 2500. Molecular barcoding was employed in the preparation of TCR libraries, with unique molecular identifiers being used to normalize TCRbeta repertoire quantification. The public sequencing data were trimmed at Q25 with fastp and processed into clonotypes with MiXCR by TCRdb, which kept only in-frame beta chains. For every CDR3 protein sequence, its rows merge into one entry that carries the most common genes and DNA. The sample data list roughly 790,000 distinct CDR3 sequences, and roughly 16% of these were observed just once. Of the sample, around 4.5% is held by the ten largest clones.

Notes on this clonotype: The clone's antigen remains unknown. One junction end does not reproduce the germline sequence, and a read error may be involved.

The sequence links TRBV18 to TRBJ1-1; TRBD1 is perhaps the D gene, given 5 matching bases. The TCR sequence derives from a male patient between 5 and 17 years old who had a stem cell transplant for acute lymphoblastic leukemia, so the T cells may come from the graft donor. This specimen consisted of PBMCs, mostly from graft donor cells, obtained 360 days after TCRalphabeta/CD19-depleted stem cell transplant. The nucleotide sequence reads TGTGCCAGCGCACCACCAGGGAAGGGGACTGAAGCTTTCTTT. Its translation reads: CASAPPGKGTEAFF.